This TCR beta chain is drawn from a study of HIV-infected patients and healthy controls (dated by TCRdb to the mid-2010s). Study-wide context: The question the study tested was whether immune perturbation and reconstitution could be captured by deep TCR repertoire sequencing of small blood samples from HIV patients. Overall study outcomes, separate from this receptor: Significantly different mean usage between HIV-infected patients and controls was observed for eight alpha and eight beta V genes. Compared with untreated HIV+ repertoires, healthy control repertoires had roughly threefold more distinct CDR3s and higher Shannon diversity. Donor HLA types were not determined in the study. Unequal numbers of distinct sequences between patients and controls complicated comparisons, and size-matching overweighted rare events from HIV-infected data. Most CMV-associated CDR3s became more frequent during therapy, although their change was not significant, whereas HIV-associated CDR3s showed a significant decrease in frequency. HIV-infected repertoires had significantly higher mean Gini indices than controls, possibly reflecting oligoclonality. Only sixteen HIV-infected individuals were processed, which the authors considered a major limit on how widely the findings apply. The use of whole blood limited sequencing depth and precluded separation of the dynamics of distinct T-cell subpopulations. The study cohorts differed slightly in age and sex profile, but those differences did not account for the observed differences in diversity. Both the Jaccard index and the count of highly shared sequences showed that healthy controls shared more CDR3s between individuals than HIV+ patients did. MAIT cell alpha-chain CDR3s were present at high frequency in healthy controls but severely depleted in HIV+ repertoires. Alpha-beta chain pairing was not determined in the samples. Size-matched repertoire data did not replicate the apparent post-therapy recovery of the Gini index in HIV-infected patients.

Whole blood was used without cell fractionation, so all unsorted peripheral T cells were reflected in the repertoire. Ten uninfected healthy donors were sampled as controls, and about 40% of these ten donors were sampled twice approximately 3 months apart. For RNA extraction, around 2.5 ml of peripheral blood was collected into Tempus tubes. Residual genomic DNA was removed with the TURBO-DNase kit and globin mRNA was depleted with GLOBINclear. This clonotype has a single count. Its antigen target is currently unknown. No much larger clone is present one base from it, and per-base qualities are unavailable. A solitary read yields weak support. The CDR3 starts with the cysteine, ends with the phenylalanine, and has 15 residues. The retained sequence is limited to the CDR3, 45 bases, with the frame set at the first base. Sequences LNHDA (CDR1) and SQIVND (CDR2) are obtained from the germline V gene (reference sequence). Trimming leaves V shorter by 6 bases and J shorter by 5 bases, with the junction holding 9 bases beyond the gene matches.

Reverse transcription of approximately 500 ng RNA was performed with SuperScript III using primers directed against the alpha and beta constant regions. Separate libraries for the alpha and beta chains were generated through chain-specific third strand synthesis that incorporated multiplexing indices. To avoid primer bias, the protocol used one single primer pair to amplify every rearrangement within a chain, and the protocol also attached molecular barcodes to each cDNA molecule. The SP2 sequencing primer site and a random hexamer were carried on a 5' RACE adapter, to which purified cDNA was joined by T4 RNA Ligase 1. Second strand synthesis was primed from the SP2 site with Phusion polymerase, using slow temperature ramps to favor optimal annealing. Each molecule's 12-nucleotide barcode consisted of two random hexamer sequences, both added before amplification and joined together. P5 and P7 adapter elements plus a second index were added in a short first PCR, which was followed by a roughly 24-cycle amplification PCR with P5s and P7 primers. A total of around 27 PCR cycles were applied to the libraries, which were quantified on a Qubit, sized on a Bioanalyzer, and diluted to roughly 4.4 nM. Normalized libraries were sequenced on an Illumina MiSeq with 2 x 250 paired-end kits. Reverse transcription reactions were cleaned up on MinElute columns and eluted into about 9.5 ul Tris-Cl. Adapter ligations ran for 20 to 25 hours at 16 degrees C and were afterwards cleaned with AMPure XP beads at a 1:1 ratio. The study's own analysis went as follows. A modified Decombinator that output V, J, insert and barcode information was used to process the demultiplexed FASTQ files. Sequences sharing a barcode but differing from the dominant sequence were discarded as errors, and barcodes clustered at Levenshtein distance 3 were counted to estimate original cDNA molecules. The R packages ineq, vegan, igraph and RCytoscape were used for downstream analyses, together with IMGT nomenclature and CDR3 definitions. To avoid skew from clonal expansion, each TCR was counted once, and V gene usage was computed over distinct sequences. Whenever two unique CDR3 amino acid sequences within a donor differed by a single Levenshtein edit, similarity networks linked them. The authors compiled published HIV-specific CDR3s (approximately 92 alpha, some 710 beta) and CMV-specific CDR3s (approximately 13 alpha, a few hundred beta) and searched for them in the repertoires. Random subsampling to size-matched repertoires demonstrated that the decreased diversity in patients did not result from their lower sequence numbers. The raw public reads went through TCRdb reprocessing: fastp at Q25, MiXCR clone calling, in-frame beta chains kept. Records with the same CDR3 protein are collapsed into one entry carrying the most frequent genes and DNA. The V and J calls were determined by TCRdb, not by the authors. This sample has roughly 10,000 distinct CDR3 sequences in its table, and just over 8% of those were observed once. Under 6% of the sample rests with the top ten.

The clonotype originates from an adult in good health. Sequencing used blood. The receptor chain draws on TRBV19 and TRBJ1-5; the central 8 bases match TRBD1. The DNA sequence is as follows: TGTGCCAGTAGGACCCCGACAGGGGATTATCAGCCCCAGCATTTT. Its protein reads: CASRTPTGDYQPQHF. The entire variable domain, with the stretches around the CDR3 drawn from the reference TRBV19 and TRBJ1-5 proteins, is DGGITQSPKYLFRKEGQNVTLSCEQNLNHDAMYWYRQDPGQGLRLIYYSQIVNDFQKGDIAEGYSVSREKKESFPLTVTSAQKNPTAFYLCASRTPTGDYQPQHFGDGTRLSIL.